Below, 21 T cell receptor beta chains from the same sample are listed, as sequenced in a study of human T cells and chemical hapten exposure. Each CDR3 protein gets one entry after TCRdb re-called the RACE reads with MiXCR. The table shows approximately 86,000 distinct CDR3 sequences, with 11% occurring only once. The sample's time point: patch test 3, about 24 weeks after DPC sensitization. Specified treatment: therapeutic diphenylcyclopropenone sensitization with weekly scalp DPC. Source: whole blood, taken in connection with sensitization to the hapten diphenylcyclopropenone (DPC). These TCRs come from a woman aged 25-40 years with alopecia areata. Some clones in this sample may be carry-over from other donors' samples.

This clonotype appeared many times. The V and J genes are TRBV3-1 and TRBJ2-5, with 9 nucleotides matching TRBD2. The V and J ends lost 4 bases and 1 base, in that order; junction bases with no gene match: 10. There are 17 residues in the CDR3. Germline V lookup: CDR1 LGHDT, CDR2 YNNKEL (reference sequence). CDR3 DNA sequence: TGTGCCAGCAGCCGCGCCGGAGCGGGGGGCCTCCAAGAGACCCAGTACTTC. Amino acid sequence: CASSRAGAGGLQETQYF.

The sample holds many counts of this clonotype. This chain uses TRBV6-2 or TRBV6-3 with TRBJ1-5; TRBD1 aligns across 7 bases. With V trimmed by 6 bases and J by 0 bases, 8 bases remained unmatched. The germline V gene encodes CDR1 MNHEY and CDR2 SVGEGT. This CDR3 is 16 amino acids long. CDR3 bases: TGTGCCAGCAGAGATGGACAGGCCCGTAGCAATCAGCCCCAGCATTTT. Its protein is CASRDGQARSNQPQHF.

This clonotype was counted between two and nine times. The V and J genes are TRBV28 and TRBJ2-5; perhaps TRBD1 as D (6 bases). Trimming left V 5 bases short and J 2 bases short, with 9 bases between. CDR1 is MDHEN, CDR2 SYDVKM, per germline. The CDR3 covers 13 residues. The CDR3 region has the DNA TGTGCCAGCAGTCGGACAGATCAAGAGACCCAGTACTTC. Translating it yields CASSRTDQETQYF.

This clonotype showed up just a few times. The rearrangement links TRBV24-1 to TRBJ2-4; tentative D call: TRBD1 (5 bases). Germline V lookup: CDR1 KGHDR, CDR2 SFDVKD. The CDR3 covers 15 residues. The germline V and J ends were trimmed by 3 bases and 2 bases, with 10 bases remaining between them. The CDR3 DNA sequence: TGTGCCACCAGTGATCCAACAGGAACCAAAAACATTCAGTACTTC. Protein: CATSDPTGTKNIQYF.

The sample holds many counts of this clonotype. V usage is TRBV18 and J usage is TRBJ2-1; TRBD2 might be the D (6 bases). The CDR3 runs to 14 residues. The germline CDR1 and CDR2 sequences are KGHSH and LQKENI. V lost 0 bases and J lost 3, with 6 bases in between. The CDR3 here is CASSPPTSYNEQFF. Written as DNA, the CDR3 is TGTGCCAGCTCACCACCGACTAGCTACAATGAGCAGTTCTTC.

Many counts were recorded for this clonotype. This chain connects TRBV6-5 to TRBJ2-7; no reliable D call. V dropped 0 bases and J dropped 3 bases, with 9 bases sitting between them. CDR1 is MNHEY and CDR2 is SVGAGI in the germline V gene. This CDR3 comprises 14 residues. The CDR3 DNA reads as TGTGCCAGCAGTTACTCAGGTCCCAGCTACGAGCAGTACTTC. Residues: CASSYSGPSYEQYF.

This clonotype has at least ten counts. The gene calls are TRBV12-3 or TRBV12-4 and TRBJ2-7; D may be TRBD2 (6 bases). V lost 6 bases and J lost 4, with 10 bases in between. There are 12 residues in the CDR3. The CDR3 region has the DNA TGTGCCAGCAGGCCGGGGGAGTACGAGCAGTACTTC. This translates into CASRPGEYEQYF.

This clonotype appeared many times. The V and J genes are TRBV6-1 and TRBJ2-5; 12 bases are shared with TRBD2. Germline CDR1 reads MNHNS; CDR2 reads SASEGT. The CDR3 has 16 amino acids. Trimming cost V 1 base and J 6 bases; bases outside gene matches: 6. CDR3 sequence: CASSEGLAGGWKTQYF. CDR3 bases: TGTGCCAGCAGTGAAGGGCTAGCGGGGGGGTGGAAGACCCAGTACTTC.

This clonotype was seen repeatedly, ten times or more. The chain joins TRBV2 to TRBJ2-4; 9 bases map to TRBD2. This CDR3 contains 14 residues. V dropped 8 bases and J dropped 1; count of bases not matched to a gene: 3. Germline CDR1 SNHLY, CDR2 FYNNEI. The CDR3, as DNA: TGTGCCAGCGTAGCGGGGGCGGCCAAAAACATTCAGTACTTC. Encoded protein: CASVAGAAKNIQYF.

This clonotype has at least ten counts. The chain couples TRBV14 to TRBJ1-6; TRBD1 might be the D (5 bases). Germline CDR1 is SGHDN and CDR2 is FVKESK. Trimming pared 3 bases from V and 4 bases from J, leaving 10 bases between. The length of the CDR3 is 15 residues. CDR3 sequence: CASSQTENYNSPLHF. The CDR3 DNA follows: TGTGCCAGCAGCCAGACAGAGAATTATAATTCACCCCTCCACTTT.

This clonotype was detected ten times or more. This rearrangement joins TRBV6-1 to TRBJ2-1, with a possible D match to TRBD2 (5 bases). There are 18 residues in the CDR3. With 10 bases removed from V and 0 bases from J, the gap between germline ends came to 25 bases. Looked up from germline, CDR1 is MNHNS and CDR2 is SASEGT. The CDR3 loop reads CATQAGSRESSSYNEQFF. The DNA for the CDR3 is TGTGCCACCCAGGCAGGTTCGAGGGAAAGTAGCTCCTACAATGAGCAGTTCTTC.

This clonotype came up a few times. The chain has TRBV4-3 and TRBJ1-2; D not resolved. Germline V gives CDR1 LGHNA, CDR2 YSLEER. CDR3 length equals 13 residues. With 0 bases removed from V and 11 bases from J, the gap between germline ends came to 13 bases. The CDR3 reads CASSQEGSPSYTF. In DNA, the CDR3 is TGCGCCAGCAGCCAAGAAGGAAGTCCCTCTTACACCTTC.

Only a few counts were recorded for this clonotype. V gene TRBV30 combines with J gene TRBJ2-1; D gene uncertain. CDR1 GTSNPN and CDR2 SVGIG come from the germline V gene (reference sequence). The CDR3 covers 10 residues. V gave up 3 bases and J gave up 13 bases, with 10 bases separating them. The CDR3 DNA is TGTGCCTGGAGGGGTCCACCCCAGTTCTTC. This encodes CAWRGPPQFF.

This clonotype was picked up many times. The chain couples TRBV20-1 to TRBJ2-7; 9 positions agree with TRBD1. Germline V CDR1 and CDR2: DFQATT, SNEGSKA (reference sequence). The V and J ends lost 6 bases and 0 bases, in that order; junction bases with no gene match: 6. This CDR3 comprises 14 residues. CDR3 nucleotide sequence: TGCAGTGCCATAACAGGGGGCGCCTCCTACGAGCAGTACTTC. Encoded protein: CSAITGGASYEQYF.

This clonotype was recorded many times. CDR3 amino acids: CASSLNPWRGSNQPQHF. The DNA of the CDR3 is TGTGCCAGCAGTTTGAATCCTTGGCGTGGTAGCAATCAGCCCCAGCATTTT. V gene TRBV28 combines with J gene TRBJ1-5; D ambiguous. Germline V gene sequence: CDR1 MDHEN, CDR2 SYDVKM. The length of the CDR3 is 17 residues. V dropped 3 bases and J dropped 0 bases, with 15 bases sitting between them.

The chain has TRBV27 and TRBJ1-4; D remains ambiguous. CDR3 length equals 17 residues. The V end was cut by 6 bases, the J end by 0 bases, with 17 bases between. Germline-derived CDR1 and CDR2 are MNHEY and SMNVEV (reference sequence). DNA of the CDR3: TGTGCCAGCAGCCCCCCGTGGGGTTTTGCAACTAATGAAAAACTGTTTTTT. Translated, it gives CASSPPWGFATNEKLFF.

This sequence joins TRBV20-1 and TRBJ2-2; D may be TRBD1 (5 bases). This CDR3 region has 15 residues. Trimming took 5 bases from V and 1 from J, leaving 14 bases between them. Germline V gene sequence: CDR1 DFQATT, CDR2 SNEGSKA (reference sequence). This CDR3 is CSAGSGWQNTGELFF. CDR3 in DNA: TGCAGTGCTGGGTCAGGGTGGCAGAACACCGGGGAGCTGTTTTTT.

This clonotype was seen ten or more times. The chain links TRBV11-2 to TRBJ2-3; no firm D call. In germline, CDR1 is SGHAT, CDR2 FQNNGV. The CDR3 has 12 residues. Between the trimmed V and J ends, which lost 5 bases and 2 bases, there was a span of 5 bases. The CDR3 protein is CASSRYTDTQYF. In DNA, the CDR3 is TGTGCCAGCAGCCGTTACACAGATACGCAGTATTTT.

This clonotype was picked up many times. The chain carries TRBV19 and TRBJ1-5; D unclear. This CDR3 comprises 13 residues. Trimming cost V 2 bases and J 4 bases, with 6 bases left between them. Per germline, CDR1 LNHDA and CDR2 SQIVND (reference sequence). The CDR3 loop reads CASSIIMNQPQHF. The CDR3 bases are TGTGCCAGTAGTATAATCATGAATCAGCCCCAGCATTTT.

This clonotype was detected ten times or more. Here the CDR3 DNA reads TGTGCCAGCAGTCTACTAACAGGGAACACTGAAGCTTTCTTT. Its translation is CASSLLTGNTEAFF. J is TRBJ1-1 and V is TRBV28; TRBD1 is a possible D gene (5 bases). CDR1 and CDR2 from the germline V gene are MDHEN and SYDVKM. Trimming took 5 bases from V and 1 from J, leaving 11 bases between them. The CDR3 is made up of 14 amino acids.

The CDR3, as DNA: TGCAGCGTGATGACACTGAACACTGAAGCTTTCTTT. Encoded protein: CSVMTLNTEAFF. The chain employs TRBV29-1 and TRBJ1-1; no firm D call. CDR1 is SQVTM and CDR2 is ANQGSEA in the germline V gene. The CDR3 is 12 residues long. V was pared by 6 bases and J by 0 bases, with 8 bases between.